The clone carrying this T cell receptor (beta chain) came up once. What it binds is not known. With a J-beta primer mix and a sample-barcoded 5' primer, a second PCR ran about 7 to 12 cycles. TCRdb re-called the 5' RACE reads with MiXCR, one entry per CDR3 protein. The sample holds around 1.5 million distinct CDR3 sequences, around 59% seen once. The germline V gene has CDR1 PRHDT and CDR2 FYEKMQ (reference sequence). Trimming cost V 9 bases and J 3 bases, with 15 bases left between them. The length of the CDR3 is 13 residues. The record originates from a study of blood T cells in healthy people across ages. Study results and limitations: Since the PBMCs were unsorted, naive and antigen-experienced cells could not be conclusively compared. Aged donors had fewer naive CD4+ cells and lower diversity than long-lived donors. Per million T cells, TCR beta diversity dropped roughly linearly as age increased.

The specimen sequenced was blood. This TCR was recovered from a man aged 18 to 35 in good health. The chain joins TRBV13 to TRBJ2-7; tentatively, D is TRBD1 (6 bases). CDR3 nucleotides: TGTGCCAGTCGACAGGCCTCAGACTACGAGCAGTACTTC. Amino acid sequence: CASRQASDYEQYF.